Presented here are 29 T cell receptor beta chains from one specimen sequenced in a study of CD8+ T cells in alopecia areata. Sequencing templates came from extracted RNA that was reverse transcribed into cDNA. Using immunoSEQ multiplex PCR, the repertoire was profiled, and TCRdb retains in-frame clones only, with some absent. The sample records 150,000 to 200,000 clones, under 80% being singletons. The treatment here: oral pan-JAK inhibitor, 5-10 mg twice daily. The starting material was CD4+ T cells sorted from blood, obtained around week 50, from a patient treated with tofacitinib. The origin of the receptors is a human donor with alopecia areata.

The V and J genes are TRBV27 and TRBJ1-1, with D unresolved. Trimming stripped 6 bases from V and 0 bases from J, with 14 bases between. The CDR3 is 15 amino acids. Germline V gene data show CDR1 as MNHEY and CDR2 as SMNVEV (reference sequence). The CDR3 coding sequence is TGTGCCAGCAGCCCCAGCATCCGACTGAACACTGAAGCTTTCTTT. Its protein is CASSPSIRLNTEAFF.

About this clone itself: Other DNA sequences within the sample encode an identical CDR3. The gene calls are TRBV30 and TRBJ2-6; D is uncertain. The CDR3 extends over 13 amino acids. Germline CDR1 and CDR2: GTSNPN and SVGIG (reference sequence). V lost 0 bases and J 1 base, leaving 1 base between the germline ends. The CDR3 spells CAWSVSGANVLTF. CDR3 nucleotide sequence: TGTGCCTGGAGTGTATCTGGGGCCAACGTCCTGACTTTC.

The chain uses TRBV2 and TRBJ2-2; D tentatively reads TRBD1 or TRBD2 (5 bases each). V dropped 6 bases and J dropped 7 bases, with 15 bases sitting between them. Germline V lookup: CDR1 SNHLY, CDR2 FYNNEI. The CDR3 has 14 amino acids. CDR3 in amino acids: CASSPTRGDGELFF. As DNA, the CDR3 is TGTGCCAGCAGCCCGACGAGGGGCGACGGGGAGCTGTTTTTT.

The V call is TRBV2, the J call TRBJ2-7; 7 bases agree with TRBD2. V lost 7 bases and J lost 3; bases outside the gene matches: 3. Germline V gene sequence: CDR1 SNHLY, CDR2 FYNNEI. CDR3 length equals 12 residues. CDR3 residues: CASTSGDYEQYF. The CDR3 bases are TGTGCCAGCACGAGCGGGGACTACGAGCAGTACTTC. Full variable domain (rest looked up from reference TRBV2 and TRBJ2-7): EPEVTQTPSHQVTQMGQEVILRCVPISNHLYFYWYRQILGQKVEFLVSFYNNEISEKSEIFDDQFSVERPDGSNFTLKIRSTKLEDSAMYFCASTSGDYEQYFGPGTRLTVT.

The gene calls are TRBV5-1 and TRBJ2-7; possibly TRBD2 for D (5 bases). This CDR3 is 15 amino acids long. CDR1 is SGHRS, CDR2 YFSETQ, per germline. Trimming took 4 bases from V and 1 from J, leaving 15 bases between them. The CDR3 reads CASSPGLAASYEQYF. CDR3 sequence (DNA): TGCGCCAGCAGCCCTGGACTGGCGGCATCCTACGAGCAGTACTTC. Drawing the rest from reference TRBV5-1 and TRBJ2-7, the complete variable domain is KAGVTQTPRYLIKTRGQQVTLSCSPISGHRSVSWYQQTPGQGLQFLFEYFSETQRNKGNFPGRFSGRQFSNSRSEMNVSTLELGDSALYLCASSPGLAASYEQYFGPGTRLTVT.

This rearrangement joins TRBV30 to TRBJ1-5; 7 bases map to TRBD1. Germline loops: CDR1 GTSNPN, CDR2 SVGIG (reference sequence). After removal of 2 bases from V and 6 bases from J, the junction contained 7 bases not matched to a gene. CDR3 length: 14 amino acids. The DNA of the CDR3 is TGTGCCTGGAGTTCGGGGACAGAGATTCAGCCCCAGCATTTT. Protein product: CAWSSGTEIQPQHF. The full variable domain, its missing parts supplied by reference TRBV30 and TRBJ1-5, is SQTIHQWPATLVQPVGSPLSLECTVEGTSNPNLYWYRQAAGRGLQLLFYSVGIGQISSEVPQNLSASRPQDRQFILSSKKLLLSDSGFYLCAWSSGTEIQPQHFGDGTRLSIL.

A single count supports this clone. The CDR3 protein is CASSFRDSPLHF. The CDR3, as DNA: TGCGCCAGCAGCTTCCGGGATTCACCCCTCCACTTT. The chain couples TRBV5-1 to TRBJ1-6; D gene uncertain. Germline V gives CDR1 SGHRS, CDR2 YFSETQ. The CDR3 covers 12 residues. Between the trimmed V and J ends, which lost 2 bases and 8 bases, there was a span of 5 bases.

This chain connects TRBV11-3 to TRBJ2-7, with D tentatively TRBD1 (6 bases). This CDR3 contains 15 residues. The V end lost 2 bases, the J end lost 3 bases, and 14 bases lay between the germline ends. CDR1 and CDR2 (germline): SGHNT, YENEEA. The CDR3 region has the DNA TGTGCCAGCAGCTTAAGCTTGGTACAGGGCTACGAGCAGTACTTC. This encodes CASSLSLVQGYEQYF.

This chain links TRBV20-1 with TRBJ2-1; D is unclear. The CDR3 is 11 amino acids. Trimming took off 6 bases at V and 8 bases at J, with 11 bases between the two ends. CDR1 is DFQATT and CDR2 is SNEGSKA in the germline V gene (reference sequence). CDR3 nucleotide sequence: TGCAGTGCAAGACATGGGGATGAGCAGTTCTTC. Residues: CSARHGDEQFF.

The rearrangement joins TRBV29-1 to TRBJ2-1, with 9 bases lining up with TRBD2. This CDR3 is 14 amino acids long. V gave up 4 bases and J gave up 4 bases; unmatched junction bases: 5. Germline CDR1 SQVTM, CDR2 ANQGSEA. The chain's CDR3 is CSVGASGAYNEQFF. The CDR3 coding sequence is TGCAGCGTTGGTGCTAGCGGGGCATACAATGAGCAGTTCTTC.

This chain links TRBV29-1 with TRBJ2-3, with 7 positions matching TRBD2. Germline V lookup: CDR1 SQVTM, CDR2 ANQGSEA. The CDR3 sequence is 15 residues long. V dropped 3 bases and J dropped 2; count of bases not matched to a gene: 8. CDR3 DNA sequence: TGCAGCGTTGACGGACTAGATGGATACACAGATACGCAGTATTTT. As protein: CSVDGLDGYTDTQYF.

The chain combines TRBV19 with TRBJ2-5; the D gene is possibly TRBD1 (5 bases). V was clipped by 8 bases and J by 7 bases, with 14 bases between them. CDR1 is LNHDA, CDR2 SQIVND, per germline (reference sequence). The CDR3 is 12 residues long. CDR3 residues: CASGADIRTQYF. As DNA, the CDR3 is TGTGCCAGTGGGGCGGACATCAGGACCCAGTACTTC. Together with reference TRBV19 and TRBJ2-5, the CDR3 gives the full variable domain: DGGITQSPKYLFRKEGQNVTLSCEQNLNHDAMYWYRQDPGQGLRLIYYSQIVNDFQKGDIAEGYSVSREKKESFPLTVTSAQKNPTAFYLCASGADIRTQYFGPGTRLLVL.

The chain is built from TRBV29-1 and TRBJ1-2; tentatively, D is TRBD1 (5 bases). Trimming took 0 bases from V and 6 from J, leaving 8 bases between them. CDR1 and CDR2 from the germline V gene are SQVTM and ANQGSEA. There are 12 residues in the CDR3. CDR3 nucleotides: TGCAGCGTTGAAGAAGTCAGGGATGGCTACACCTTC. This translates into CSVEEVRDGYTF. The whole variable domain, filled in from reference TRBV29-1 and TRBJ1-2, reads SAVISQKPSRDICQRGTSLTIQCQVDSQVTMMFWYRQQPGQSLTLIATANQGSEATYESGFVIDKFPISRPNLTFSTLTVSNMSPEDSSIYLCSVEEVRDGYTFGSGTRLTVV.

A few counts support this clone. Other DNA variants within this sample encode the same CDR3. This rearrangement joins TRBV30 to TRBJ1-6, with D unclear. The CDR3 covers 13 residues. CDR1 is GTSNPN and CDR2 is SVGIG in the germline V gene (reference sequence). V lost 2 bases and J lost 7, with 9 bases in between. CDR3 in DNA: TGTGCCTGGAGTCCCTCTGGAAATTCACCCCTCCACTTT. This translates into CAWSPSGNSPLHF.

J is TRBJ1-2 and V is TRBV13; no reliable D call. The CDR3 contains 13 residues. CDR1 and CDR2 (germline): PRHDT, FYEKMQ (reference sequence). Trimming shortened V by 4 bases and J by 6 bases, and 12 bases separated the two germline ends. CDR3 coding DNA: TGTGCCAGCAGCTCCACTTTCACGGATGGCTACACCTTC. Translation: CASSSTFTDGYTF.

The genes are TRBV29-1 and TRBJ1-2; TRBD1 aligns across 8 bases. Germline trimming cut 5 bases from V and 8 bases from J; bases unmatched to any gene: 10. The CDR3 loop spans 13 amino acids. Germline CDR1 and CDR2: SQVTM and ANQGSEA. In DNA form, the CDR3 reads TGCAGCGTTACAGACAGGGGATTGAGAGGCTACACCTTC. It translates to CSVTDRGLRGYTF.

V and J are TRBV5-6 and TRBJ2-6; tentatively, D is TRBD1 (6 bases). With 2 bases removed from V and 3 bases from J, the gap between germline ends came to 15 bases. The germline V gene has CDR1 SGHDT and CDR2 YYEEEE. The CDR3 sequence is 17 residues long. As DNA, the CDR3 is TGTGCCAGCAGCTTCACTTCAGGGGTGAATGGGGCCAACGTCCTGACTTTC. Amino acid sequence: CASSFTSGVNGANVLTF.

CDR3 sequence: CASSFGLAGSETQYF. CDR3 bases: TGTGCCAGCAGCTTCGGACTAGCGGGGTCGGAGACCCAGTACTTC. The rearrangement uses TRBV9 and TRBJ2-5; 12 bases match TRBD2. The germline gives CDR1 SGDLS, CDR2 YYNGEE. This CDR3 contains 15 residues. V trimming: 4 bases; J trimming: 5 bases; junction bases outside the gene matches: 6.

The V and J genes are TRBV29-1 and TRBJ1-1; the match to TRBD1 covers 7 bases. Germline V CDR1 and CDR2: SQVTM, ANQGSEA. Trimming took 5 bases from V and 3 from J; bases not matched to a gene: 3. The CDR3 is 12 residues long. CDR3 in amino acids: CSVQQGYTEAFF. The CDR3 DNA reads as TGCAGCGTTCAACAGGGGTACACTGAAGCTTTCTTT.

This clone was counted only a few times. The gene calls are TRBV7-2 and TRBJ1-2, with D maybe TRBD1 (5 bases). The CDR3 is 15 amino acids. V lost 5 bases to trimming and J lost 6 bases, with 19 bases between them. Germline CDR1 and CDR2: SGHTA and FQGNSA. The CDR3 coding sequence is TGTGCCAGCAGCGCCCGGGGGATGGGGACTGATGGCTACACCTTC. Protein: CASSARGMGTDGYTF.

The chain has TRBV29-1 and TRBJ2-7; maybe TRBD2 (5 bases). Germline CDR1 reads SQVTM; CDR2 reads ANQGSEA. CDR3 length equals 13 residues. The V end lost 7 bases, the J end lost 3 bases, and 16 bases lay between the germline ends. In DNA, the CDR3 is TGCAGCGCTGGAGGATTTGGGGACTACGAGCAGTACTTC. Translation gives CSAGGFGDYEQYF.

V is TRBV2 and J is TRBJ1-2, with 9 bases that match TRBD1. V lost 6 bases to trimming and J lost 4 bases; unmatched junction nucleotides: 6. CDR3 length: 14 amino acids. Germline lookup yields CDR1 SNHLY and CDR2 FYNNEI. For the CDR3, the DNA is TGTGCCAGCAGCGCTTCGACAGGGGGCTATGGCTACACCTTC. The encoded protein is CASSASTGGYGYTF.

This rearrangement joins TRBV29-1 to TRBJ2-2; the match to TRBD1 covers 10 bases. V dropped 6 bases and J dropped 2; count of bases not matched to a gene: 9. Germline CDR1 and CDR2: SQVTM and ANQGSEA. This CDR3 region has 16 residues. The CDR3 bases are TGCAGCGTGTTGACAGGGGGCATCGGAAACACCGGGGAGCTGTTTTTT. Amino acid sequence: CSVLTGGIGNTGELFF.

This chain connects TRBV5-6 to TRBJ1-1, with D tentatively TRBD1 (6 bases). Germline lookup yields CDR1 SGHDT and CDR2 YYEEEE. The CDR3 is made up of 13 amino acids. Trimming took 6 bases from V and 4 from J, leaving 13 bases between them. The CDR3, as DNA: TGTGCCAGCATCATACAGGGTGGCACTGAAGCTTTCTTT. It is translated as CASIIQGGTEAFF.

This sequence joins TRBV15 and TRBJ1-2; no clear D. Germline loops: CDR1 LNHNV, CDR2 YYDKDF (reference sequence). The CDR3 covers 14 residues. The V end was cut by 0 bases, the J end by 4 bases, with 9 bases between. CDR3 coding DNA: TGTGCCACCAGCAGAGATCGCGGAATCTATGGCTACACCTTC. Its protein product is CATSRDRGIYGYTF.

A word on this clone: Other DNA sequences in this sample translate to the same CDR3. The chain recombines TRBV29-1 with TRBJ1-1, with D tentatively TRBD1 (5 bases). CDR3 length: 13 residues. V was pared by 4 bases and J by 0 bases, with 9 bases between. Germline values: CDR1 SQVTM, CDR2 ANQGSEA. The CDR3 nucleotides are TGCAGCGTTGGGGGACGGATGAACACTGAAGCTTTCTTT. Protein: CSVGGRMNTEAFF. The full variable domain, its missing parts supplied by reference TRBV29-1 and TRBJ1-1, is SAVISQKPSRDICQRGTSLTIQCQVDSQVTMMFWYRQQPGQSLTLIATANQGSEATYESGFVIDKFPISRPNLTFSTLTVSNMSPEDSSIYLCSVGGRMNTEAFFGQGTRLTVV.

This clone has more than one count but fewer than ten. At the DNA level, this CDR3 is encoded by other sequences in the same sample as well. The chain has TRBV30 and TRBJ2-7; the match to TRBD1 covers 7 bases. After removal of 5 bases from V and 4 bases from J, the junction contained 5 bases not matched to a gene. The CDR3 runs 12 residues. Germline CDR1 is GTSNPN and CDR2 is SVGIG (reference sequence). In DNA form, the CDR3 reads TGTGCCTGGGGGAGACAGGGTTACGAGCAGTACTTC. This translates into CAWGRQGYEQYF.

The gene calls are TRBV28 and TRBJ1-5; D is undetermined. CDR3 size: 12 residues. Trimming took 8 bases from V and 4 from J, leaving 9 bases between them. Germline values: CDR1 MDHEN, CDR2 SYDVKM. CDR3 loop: CASGPPNQPQHF. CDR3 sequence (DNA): TGTGCCAGCGGGCCGCCGAATCAGCCCCAGCATTTT.

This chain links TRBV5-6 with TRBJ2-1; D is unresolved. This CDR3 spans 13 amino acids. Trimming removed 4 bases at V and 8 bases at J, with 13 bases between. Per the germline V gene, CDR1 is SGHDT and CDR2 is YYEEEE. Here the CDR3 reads CASSARPGDEQFF. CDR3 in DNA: TGTGCCAGCAGCGCCAGACCTGGGGATGAGCAGTTCTTC.